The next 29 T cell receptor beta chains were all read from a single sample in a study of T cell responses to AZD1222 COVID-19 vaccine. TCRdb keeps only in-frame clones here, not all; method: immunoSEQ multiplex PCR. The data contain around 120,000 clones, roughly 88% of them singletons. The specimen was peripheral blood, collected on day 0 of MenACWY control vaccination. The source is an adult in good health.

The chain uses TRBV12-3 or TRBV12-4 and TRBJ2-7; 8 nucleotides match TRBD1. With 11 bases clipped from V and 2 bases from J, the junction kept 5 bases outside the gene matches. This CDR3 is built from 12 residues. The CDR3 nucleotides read TGTGCCTCCTCGACAGGGGCCTACGAGCAGTACTTC. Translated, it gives CASSTGAYEQYF.

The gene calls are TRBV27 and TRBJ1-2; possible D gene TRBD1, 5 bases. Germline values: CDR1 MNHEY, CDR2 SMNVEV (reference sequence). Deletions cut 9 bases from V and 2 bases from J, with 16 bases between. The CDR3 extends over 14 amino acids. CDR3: CASSRGPWNYGYTF. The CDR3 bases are TGTGCCAGTAGTAGGGGCCCATGGAACTATGGCTACACCTTC.

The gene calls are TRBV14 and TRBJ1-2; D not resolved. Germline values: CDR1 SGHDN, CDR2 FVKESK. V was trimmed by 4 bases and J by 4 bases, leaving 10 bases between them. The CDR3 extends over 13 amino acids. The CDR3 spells CASSPGRGYGYTF. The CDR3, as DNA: TGTGCCAGCAGCCCCGGCCGGGGCTATGGCTACACCTTC.

The CDR3 DNA reads TGTGCCAGCAGTTATGGGGGACAGCCTAACACTGAAGCTTTCTTT. Translated, it gives CASSYGGQPNTEAFF. This chain uses TRBV6-5 with TRBJ1-1; 7 bases map to TRBD1. CDR3 length: 15 residues. CDR1 is MNHEY and CDR2 is SVGAGI in the germline V gene. J was trimmed by 2 bases and V by 3 bases; bases with no gene match: 6.

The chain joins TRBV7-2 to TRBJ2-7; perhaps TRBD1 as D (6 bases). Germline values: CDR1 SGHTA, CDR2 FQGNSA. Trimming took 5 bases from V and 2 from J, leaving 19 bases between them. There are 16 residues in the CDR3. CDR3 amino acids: CASSPSGLTGTYEQYF. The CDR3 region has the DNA TGTGCCAGCAGCCCCTCGGGTTTAACAGGGACCTACGAGCAGTACTTC.

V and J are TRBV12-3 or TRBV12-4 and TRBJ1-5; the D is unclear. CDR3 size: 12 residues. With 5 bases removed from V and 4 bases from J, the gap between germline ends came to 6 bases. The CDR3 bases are TGTGCCAGCAGTGACCGTAATCAGCCCCAGCATTTT. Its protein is CASSDRNQPQHF.

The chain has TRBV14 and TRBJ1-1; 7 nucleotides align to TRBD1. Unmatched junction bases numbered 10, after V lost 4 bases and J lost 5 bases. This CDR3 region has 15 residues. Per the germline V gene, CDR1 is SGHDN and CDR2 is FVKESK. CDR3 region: CASSRRQGTRTEAFF. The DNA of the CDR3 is TGTGCCAGCAGCCGAAGACAGGGTACGAGGACTGAAGCTTTCTTT.

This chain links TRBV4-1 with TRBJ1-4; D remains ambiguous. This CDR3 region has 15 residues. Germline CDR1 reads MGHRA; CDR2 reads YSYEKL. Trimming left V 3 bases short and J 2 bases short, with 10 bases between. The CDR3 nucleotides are TGCGCCAGCAGCCAGGTGTACACCACTAATGAAAAACTGTTTTTT. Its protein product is CASSQVYTTNEKLFF.

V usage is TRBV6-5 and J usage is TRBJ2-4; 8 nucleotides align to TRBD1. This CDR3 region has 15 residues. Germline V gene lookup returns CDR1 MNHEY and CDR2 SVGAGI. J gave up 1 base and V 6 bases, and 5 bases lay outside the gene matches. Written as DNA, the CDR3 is TGTGCCAGCAGGTCAGGGGGCCGCGCCAAAAACATTCAGTACTTC. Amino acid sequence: CASRSGGRAKNIQYF.

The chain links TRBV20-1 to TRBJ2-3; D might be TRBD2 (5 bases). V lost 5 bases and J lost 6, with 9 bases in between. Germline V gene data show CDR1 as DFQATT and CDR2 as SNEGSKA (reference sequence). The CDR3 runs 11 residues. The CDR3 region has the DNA TGCAGTGCTGAAAGAGGGGATACGCAGTATTTT. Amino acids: CSAERGDTQYF.

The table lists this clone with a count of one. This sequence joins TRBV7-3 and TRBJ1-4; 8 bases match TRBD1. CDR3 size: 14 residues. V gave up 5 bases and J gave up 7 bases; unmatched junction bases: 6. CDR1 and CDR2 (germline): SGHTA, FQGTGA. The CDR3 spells CASSRQGSGEKLFF. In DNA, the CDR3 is TGTGCCAGCAGCCGACAGGGGAGCGGTGAAAAACTGTTTTTT.

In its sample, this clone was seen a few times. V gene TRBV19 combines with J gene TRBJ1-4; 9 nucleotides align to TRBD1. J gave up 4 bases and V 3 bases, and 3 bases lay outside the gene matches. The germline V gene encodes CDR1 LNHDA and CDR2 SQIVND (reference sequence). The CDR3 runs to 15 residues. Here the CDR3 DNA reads TGTGCCAGTAGTATTGGGACAGGGTATAATGAAAAACTGTTTTTT. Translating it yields CASSIGTGYNEKLFF. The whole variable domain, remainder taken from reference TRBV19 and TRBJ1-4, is DGGITQSPKYLFRKEGQNVTLSCEQNLNHDAMYWYRQDPGQGLRLIYYSQIVNDFQKGDIAEGYSVSREKKESFPLTVTSAQKNPTAFYLCASSIGTGYNEKLFFGSGTQLSVL.

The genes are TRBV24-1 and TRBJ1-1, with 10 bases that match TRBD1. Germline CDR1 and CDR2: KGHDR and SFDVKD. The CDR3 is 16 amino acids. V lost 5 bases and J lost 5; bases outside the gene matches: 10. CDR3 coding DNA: TGTGCCACCAGTGGTGGACAGGGGGGGACTGGGACTGAAGCTTTCTTT. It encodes CATSGGQGGTGTEAFF.

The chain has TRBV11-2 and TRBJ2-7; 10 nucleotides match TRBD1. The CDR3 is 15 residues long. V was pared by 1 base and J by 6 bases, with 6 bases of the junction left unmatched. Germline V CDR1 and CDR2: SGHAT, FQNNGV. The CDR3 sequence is CASSLVWTGGGEQYF. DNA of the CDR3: TGTGCCAGCAGCTTAGTATGGACAGGGGGTGGCGAGCAGTACTTC. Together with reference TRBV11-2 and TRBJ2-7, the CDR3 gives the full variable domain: EAGVAQSPRYKIIEKRQSVAFWCNPISGHATLYWYQQILGQGPKLLIQFQNNGVVDDSQLPKDRFSAERLKGVDSTLKIQPAKLEDSAVYLCASSLVWTGGGEQYFGPGTRLTVT.

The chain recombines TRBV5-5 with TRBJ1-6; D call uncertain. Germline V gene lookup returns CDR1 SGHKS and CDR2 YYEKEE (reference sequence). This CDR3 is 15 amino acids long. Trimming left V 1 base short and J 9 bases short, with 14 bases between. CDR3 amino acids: CASSLPPGPGSPLHF. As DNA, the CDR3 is TGTGCCAGCAGCTTGCCCCCCGGCCCGGGTTCACCCCTCCACTTT.

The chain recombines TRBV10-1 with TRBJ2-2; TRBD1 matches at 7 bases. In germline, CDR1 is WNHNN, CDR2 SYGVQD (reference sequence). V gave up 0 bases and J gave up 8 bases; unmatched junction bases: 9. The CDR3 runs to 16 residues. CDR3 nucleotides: TGCGCCAGCAGTGAGTCCCCAGGGGGATCGAGTGGGGAGCTGTTTTTT. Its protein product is CASSESPGGSSGELFF.

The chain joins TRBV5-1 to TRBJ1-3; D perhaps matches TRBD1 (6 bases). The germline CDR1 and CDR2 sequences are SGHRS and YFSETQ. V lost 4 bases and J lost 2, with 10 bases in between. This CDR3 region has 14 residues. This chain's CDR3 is CASSRDTAGNTIYF. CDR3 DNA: TGCGCCAGCAGCCGGGACACCGCTGGAAACACCATATATTTT.

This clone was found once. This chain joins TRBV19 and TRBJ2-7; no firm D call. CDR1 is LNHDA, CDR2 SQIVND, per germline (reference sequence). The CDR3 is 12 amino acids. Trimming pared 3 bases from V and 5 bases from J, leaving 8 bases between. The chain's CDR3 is CASSIGRNEQYF. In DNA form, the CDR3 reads TGTGCCAGTAGTATTGGCCGAAACGAGCAGTACTTC.

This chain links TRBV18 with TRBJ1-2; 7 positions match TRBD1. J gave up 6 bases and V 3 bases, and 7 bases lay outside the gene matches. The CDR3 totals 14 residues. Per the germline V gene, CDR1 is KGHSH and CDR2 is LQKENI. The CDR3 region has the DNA TGTGCCAGCTCACCTACCACACAGGGGAATGGCTACACCTTC. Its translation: CASSPTTQGNGYTF.

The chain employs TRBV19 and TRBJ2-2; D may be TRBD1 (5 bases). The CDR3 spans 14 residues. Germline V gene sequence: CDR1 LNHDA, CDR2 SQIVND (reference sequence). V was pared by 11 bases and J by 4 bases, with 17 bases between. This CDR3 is CASPTGHLTGELFF. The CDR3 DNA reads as TGTGCCTCCCCGACCGGACACCTCACCGGGGAGCTGTTTTTT. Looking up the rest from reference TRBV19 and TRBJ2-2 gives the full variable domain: DGGITQSPKYLFRKEGQNVTLSCEQNLNHDAMYWYRQDPGQGLRLIYYSQIVNDFQKGDIAEGYSVSREKKESFPLTVTSAQKNPTAFYLCASPTGHLTGELFFGEGSRLTVL.

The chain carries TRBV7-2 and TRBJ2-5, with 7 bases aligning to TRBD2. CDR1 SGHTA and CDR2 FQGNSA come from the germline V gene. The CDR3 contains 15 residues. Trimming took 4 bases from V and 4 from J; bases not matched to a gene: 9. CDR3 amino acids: CASSSQGLEGETQYF. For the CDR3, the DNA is TGTGCCAGCAGCTCTCAAGGACTAGAAGGAGAGACCCAGTACTTC.

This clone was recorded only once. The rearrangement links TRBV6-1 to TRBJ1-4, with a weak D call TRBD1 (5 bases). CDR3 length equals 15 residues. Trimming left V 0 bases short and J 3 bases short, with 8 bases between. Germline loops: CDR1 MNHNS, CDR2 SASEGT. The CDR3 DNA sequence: TGTGCCAGCAGTGAAGCTGGGGGGGCTAATGAAAAACTGTTTTTT. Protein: CASSEAGGANEKLFF.

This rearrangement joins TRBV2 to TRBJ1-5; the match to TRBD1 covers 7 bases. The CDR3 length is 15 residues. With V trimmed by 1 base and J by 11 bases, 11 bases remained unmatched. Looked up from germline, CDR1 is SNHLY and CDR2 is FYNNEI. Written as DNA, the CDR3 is TGTGCCAGCAGTGAAGGACAGGGCCTCGGTAGGACCCAGCATTTT. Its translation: CASSEGQGLGRTQHF.

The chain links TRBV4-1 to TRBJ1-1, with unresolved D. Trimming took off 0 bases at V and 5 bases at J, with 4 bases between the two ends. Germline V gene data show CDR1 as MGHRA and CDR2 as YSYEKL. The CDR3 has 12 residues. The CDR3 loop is CASSQDRTEAFF. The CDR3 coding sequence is TGCGCCAGCAGCCAAGACCGGACTGAAGCTTTCTTT.

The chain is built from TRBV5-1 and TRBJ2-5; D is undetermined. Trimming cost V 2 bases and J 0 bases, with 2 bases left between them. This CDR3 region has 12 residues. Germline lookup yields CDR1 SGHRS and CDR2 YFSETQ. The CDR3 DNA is TGCGCCAGCAGCTTTAACCAAGAGACCCAGTACTTC. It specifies CASSFNQETQYF. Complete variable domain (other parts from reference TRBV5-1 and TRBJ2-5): KAGVTQTPRYLIKTRGQQVTLSCSPISGHRSVSWYQQTPGQGLQFLFEYFSETQRNKGNFPGRFSGRQFSNSRSEMNVSTLELGDSALYLCASSFNQETQYFGPGTRLLVL.

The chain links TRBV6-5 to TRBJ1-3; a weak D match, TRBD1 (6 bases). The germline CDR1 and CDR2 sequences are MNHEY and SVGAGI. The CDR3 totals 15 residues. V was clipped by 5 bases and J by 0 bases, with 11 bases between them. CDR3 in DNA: TGTGCCAGCAGTCTACAGGGCGTCTCTGGAAACACCATATATTTT. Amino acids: CASSLQGVSGNTIYF.

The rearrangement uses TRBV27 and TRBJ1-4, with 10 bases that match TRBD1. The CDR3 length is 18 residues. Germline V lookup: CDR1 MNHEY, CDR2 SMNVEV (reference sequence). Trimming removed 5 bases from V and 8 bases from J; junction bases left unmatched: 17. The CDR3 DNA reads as TGTGCCAGCAGTCCTCTACCCCCGGGGGGGACAGGGGAGGAAAAACTGTTTTTT. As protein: CASSPLPPGGTGEEKLFF.

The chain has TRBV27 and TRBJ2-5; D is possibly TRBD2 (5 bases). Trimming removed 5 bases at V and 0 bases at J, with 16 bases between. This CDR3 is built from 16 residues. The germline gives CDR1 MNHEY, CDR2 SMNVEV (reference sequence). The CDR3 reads CASSVGSPFYQETQYF. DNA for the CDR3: TGTGCCAGCAGTGTAGGGAGTCCCTTCTACCAAGAGACCCAGTACTTC.

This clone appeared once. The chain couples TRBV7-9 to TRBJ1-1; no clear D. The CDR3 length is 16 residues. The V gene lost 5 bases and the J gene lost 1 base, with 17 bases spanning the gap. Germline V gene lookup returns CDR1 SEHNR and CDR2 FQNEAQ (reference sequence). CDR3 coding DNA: TGTGCCAGCAGCCGAGCCCTCCTCCAGCGGAACACTGAAGCTTTCTTT. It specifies CASSRALLQRNTEAFF.